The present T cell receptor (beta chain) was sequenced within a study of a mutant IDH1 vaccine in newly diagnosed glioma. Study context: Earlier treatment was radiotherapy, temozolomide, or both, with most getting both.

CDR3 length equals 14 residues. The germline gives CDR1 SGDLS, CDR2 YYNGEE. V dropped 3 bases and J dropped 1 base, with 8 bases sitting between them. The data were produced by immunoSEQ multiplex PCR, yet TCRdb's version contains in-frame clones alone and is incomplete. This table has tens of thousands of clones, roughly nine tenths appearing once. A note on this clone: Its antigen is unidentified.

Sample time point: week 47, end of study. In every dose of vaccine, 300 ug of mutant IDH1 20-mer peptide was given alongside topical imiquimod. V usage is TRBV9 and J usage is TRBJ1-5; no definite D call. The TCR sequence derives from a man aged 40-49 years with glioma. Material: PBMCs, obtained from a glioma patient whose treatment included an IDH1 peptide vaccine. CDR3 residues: CASSDSESNQPQHF. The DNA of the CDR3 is TGTGCCAGCAGCGACAGTGAAAGCAATCAGCCCCAGCATTTT.